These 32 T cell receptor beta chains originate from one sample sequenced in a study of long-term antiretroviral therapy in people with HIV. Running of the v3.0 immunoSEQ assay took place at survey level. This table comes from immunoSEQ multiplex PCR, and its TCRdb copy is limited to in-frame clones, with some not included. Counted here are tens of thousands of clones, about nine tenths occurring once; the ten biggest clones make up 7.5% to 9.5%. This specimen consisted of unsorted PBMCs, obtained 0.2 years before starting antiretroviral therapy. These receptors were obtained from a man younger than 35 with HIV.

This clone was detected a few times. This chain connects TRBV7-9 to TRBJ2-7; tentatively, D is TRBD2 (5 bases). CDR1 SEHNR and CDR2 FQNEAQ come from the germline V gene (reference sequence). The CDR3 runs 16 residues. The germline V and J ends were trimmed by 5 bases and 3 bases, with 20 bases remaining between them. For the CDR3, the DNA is TGTGCCAGCAGCCCTGCGAGGTGGGGAGCCGGCTACGAGCAGTACTTC. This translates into CASSPARWGAGYEQYF.

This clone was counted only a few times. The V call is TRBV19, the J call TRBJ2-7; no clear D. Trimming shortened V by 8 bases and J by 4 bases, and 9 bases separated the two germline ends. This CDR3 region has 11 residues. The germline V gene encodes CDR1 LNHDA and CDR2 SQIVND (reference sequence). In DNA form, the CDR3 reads TGTGCCAGTCCCCCCAAGTACGAGCAGTACTTC. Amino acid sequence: CASPPKYEQYF.

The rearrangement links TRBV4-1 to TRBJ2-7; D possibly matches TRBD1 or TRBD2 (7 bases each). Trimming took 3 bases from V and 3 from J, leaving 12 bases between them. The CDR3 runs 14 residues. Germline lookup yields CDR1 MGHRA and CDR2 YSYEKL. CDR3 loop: CASSHPGGVYEQYF. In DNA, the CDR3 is TGCGCCAGCAGCCACCCAGGGGGGGTCTACGAGCAGTACTTC.

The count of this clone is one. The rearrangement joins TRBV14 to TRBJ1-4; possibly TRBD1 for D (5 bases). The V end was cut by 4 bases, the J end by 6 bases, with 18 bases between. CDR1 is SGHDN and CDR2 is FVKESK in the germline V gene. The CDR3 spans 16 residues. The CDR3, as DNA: TGTGCCAGCAGCCCCCTACTCGGGCGGGGGTATGAAAAACTGTTTTTT. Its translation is CASSPLLGRGYEKLFF.

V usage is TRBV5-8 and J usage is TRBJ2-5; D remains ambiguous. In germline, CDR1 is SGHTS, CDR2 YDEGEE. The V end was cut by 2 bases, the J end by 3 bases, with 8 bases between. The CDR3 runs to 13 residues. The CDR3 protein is CASSFDGKETQYF. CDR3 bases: TGTGCCAGCAGCTTCGACGGAAAAGAGACCCAGTACTTC. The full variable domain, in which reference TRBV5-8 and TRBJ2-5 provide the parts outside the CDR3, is EAGVTQSPTHLIKTRGQQATLRCSPISGHTSVYWYQQALGLGLQFLLWYDEGEERNRGNFPPRFSGRQFPNYSSELNVNALELEDSALYLCASSFDGKETQYFGPGTRLLVL.

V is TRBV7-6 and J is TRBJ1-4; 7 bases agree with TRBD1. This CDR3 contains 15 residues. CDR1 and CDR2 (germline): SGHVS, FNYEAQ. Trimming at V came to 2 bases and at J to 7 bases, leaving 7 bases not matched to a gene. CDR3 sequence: CASSLRSSGGEKLFF. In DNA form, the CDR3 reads TGTGCCAGCAGCTTACGGTCCTCAGGGGGTGAAAAACTGTTTTTT.

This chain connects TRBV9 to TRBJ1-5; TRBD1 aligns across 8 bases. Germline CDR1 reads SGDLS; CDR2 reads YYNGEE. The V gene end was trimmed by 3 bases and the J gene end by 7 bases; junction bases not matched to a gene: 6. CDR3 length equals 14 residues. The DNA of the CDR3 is TGTGCCAGCAGCGCGCAGGGGGCTGGGCAGCCCCAGCATTTT. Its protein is CASSAQGAGQPQHF.

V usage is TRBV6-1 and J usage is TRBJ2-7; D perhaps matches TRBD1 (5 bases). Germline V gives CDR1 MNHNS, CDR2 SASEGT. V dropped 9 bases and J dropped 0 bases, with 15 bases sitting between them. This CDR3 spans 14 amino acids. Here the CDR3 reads CASTPRVSSYEQYF. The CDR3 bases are TGTGCCAGTACACCCAGGGTCAGCTCCTACGAGCAGTACTTC.

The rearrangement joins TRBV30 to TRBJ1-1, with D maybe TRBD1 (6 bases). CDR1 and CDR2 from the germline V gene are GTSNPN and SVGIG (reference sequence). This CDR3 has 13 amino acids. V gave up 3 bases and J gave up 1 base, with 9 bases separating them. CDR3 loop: CAWSVGGNTEAFF. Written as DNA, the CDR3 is TGTGCCTGGAGCGTAGGGGGGAACACTGAAGCTTTCTTT.

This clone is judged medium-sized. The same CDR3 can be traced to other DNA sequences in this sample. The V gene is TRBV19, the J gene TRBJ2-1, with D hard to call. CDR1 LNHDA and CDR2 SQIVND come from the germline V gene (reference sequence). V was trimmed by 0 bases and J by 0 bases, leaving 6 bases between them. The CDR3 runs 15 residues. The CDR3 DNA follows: TGTGCCAGTAGTATAGATCGGAGCTCCTACAATGAGCAGTTCTTC. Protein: CASSIDRSSYNEQFF.

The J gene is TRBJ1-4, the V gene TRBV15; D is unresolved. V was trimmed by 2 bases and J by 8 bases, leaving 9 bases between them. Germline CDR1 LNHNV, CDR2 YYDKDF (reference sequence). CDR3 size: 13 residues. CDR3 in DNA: TGTGCCACCAGCAGAAAAAGAGGGGAAAAACTGTTTTTT. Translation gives CATSRKRGEKLFF.

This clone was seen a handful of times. The CDR3 sequence: CASRYAGGQETQYF. CDR3 in DNA: TGTGCCAGCAGATACGCGGGGGGGCAAGAGACCCAGTACTTC. The V and J genes are TRBV7-9 and TRBJ2-5; TRBD2 agrees at 9 bases. The CDR3 totals 14 residues. Germline V lookup: CDR1 SEHNR, CDR2 FQNEAQ (reference sequence). The junction had 4 bases not matched to a gene; V was cut back by 6 bases and J by 2 bases.

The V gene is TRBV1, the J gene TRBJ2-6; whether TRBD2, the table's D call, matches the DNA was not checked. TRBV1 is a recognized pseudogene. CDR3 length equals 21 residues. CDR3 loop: CTSSQDHPFRAGDPGANVLTF. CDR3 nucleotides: TGCACCAGCAGCCAAGACCACCCCTTTCGAGCGGGAGATCCTGGGGCCAACGTCCTGACTTTC.

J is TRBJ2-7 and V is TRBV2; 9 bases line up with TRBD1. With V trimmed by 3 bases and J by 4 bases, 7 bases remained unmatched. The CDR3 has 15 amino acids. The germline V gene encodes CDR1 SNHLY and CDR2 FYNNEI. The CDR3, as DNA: TGTGCCAGCAGTGATCCGGGACAGGGTGGATACGAGCAGTACTTC. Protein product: CASSDPGQGGYEQYF. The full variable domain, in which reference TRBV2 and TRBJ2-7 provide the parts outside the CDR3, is EPEVTQTPSHQVTQMGQEVILRCVPISNHLYFYWYRQILGQKVEFLVSFYNNEISEKSEIFDDQFSVERPDGSNFTLKIRSTKLEDSAMYFCASSDPGQGGYEQYFGPGTRLTVT.

The CDR3 spells CASSEGGNEGNTIYF. The CDR3 DNA reads as TGTGCCAGCAGTGAAGGAGGGAACGAGGGAAACACCATATATTTT. The chain uses TRBV6-1 and TRBJ1-3; the D is unclear. CDR1 is MNHNS, CDR2 SASEGT, per germline. The CDR3 runs 15 residues. The V and J ends lost 1 base and 4 bases respectively, with 11 bases between them.

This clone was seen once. CDR3 region: CASSQATGWDYEQYF. In DNA, the CDR3 is TGCGCCAGCAGCCAAGCTACGGGATGGGACTACGAGCAGTACTTC. The V gene is TRBV4-3, the J gene TRBJ2-7; possible D gene TRBD2, 5 bases. The CDR3 runs to 15 residues. Germline CDR1 LGHNA, CDR2 YSLEER. V lost 1 base and J lost 3, with 13 bases in between.

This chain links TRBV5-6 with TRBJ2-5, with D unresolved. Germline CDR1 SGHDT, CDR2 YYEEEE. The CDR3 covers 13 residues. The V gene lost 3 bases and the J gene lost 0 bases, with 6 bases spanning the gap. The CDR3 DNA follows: TGTGCCAGCAGCTCCTGGGACCAAGAGACCCAGTACTTC. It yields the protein CASSSWDQETQYF.

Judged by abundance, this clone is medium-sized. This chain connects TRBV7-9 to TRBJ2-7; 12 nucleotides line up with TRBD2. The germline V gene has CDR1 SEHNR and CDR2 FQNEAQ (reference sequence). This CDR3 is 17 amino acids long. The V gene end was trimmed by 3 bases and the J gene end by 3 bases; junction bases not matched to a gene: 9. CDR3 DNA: TGTGCCAGCAGCTTCGGACTAGCGGGACATTTACTCTACGAGCAGTACTTC. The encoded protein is CASSFGLAGHLLYEQYF.

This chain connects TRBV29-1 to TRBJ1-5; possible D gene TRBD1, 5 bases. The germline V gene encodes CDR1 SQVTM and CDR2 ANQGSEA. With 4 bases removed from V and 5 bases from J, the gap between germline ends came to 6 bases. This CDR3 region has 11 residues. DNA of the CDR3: TGCAGCGTTGGGGGGGATCAGCCCCAGCATTTT. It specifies CSVGGDQPQHF. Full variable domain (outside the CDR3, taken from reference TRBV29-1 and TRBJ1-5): SAVISQKPSRDICQRGTSLTIQCQVDSQVTMMFWYRQQPGQSLTLIATANQGSEATYESGFVIDKFPISRPNLTFSTLTVSNMSPEDSSIYLCSVGGDQPQHFGDGTRLSIL.

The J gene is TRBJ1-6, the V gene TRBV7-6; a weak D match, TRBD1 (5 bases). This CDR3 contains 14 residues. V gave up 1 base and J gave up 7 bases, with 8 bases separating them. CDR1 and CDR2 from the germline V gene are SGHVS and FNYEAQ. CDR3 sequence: CASSLGGGNSPLHF. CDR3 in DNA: TGTGCCAGCAGCTTAGGCGGGGGGAATTCACCCCTCCACTTT. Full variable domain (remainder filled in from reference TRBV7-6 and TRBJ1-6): GAGVSQSPRYKVTKRGQDVALRCDPISGHVSLYWYRQALGQGPEFLTYFNYEAQQDKSGLPNDRFSAERPEGSISTLTIQRTEQRDSAMYRCASSLGGGNSPLHFGNGTRLTVT.

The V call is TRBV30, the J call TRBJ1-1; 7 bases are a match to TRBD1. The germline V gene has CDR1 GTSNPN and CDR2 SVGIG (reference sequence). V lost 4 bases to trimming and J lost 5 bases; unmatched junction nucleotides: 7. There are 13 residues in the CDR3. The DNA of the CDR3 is TGTGCCTGGAACCCAGGGGGGTTTACTGAAGCTTTCTTT. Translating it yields CAWNPGGFTEAFF.

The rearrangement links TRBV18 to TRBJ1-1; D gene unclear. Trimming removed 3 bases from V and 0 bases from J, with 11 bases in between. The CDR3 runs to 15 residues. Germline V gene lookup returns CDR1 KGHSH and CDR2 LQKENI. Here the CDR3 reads CASSPFGGMNTEAFF. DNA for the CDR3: TGTGCCAGCTCACCCTTTGGAGGGATGAACACTGAAGCTTTCTTT.

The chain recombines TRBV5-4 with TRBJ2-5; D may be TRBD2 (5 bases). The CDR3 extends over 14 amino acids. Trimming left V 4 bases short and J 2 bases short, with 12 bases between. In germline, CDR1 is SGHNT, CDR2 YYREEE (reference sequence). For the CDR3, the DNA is TGTGCCAGCAGCCGAGGGTTTTTACAAGAGACCCAGTACTTC. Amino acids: CASSRGFLQETQYF.

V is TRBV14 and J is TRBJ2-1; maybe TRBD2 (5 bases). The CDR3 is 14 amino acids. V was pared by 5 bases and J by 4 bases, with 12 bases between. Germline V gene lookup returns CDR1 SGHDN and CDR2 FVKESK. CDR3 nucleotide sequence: TGTGCCAGCAGCTTTACCGGGAATTACAATGAGCAGTTCTTC. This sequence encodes CASSFTGNYNEQFF. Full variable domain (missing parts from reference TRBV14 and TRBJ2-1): EAGVTQFPSHSVIEKGQTVTLRCDPISGHDNLYWYRRVMGKEIKFLLHFVKESKQDESGMPNNRFLAERTGGTYSTLKVQPAELEDSGVYFCASSFTGNYNEQFFGPGTRLTVL.

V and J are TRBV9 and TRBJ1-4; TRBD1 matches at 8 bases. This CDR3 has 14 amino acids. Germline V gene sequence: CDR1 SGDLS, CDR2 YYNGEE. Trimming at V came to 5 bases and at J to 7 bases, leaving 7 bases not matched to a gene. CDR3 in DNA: TGTGCCAGCAGTCAACAGGGGGGAGCTGAAAAACTGTTTTTT. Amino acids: CASSQQGGAEKLFF.

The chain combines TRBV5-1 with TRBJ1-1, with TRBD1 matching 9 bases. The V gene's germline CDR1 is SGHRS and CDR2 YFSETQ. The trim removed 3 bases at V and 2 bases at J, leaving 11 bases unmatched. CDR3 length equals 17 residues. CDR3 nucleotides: TGCGCCAGCAGCTCGGGACAGGGACCAGGGGTAAACACTGAAGCTTTCTTT. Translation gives CASSSGQGPGVNTEAFF. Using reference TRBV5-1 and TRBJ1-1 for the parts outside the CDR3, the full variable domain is KAGVTQTPRYLIKTRGQQVTLSCSPISGHRSVSWYQQTPGQGLQFLFEYFSETQRNKGNFPGRFSGRQFSNSRSEMNVSTLELGDSALYLCASSSGQGPGVNTEAFFGQGTRLTVV.

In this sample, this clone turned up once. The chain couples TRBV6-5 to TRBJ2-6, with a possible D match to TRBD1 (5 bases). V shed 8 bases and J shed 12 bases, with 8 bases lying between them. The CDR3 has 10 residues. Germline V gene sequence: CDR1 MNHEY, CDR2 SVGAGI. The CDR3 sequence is CASGHLVLTF. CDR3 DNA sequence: TGTGCCAGCGGACACCTCGTCCTGACTTTC.

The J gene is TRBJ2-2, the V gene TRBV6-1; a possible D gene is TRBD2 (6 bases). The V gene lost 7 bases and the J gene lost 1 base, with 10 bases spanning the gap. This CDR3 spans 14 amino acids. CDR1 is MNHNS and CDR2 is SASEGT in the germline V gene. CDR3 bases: TGTGCCAGCAATCGGAGGGGGAACACCGGGGAGCTGTTTTTT. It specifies CASNRRGNTGELFF.

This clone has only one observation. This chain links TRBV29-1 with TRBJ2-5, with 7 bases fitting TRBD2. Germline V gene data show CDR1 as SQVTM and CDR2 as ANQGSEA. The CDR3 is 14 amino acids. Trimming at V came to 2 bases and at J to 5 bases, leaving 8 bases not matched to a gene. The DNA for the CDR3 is TGCAGCGTTGAAATGGCGACTAGCAGGGAGACCCAGTACTTC. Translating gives CSVEMATSRETQYF.

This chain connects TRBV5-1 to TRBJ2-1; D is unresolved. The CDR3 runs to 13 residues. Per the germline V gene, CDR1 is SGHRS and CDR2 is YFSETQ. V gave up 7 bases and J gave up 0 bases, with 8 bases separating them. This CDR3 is CASHDFSYNEQFF. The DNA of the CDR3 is TGCGCCAGCCACGACTTCTCCTACAATGAGCAGTTCTTC.

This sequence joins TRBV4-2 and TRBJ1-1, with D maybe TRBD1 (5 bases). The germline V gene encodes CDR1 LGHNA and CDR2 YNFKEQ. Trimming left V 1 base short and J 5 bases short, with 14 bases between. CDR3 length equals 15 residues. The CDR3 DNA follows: TGTGCCAGCAGCCAAGCCTCCCTCGAGGGGACTGAAGCTTTCTTT. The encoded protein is CASSQASLEGTEAFF.

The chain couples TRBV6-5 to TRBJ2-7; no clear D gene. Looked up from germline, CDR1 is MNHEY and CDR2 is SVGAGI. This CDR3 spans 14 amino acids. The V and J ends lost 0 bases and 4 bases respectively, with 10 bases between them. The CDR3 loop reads CASSYSNEVYEQYF. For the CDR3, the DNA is TGTGCCAGCAGTTACTCGAATGAGGTTTACGAGCAGTACTTC.